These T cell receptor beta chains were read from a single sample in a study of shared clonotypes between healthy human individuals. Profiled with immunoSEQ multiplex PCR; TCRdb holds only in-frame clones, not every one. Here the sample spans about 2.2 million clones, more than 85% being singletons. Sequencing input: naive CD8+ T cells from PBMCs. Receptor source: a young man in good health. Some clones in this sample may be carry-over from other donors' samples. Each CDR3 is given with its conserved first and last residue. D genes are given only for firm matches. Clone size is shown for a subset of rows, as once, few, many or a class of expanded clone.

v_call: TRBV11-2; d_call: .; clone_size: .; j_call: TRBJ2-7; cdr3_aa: CASSSVGGPYEQYF; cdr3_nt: TGTGCCAGCAGCTCAGTCGGCGGGCCCTACGAGCAGTACTTC
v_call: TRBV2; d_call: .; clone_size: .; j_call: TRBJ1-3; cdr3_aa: CASSEWLPGTTQTGNTIYF; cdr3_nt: TGTGCCAGCAGTGAATGGCTGCCTGGGACCACACAAACTGGAAACACCATATATTTT
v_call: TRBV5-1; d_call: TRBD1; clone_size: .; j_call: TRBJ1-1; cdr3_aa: CASSLYGDRAEAFF; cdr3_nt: TGCGCCAGCAGCCTCTACGGGGACAGGGCTGAAGCTTTCTTT
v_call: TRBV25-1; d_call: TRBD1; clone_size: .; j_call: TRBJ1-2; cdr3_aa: CASSDRGYGYTF; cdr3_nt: TGTGCCAGCAGCGACAGGGGATATGGCTACACCTTC
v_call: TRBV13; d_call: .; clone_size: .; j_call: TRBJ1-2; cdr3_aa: CASSLGRPGPAIANYGYTF; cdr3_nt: TGTGCCAGCAGCTTAGGCCGACCGGGACCGGCAATTGCTAACTATGGCTACACCTTC
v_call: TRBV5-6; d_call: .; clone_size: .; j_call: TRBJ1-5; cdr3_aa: CASSLQAGWSQPQHF; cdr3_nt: TGTGCCAGCAGCTTGCAAGCAGGGTGGTCCCAGCCCCAGCATTTT
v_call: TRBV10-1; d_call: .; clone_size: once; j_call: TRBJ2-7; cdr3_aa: CASSESGGTYEQYF; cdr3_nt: TGCGCCAGCAGTGAGTCGGGGGGCACCTACGAGCAGTACTTC
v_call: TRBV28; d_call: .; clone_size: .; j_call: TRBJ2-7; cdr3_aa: CASSLSGSSYEQYF; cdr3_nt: TGTGCCAGCAGTTTATCCGGGAGCTCCTACGAGCAGTACTTC
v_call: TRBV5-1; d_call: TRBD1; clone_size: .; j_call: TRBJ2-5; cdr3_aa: CASSLAVSGTGRETQYF; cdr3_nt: TGCGCCAGCAGCTTGGCCGTCTCCGGGACAGGGAGAGAGACCCAGTACTTC
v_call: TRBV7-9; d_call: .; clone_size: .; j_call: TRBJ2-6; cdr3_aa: CASIMDRDSGANVLTF; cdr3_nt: TGTGCCAGCATCATGGACAGAGACTCTGGGGCCAACGTCCTGACTTTC
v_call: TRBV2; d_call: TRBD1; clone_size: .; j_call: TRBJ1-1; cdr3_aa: CASSESGEGTGTEAFF; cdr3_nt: TGTGCCAGCAGTGAATCTGGGGAGGGGACAGGGACTGAAGCTTTCTTT
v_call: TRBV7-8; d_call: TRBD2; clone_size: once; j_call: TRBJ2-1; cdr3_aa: CASSFPRGTSGVSSYNEQFF; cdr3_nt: TGTGCCAGCAGCTTCCCAAGGGGGACTAGCGGAGTAAGCTCCTACAATGAGCAGTTCTTC
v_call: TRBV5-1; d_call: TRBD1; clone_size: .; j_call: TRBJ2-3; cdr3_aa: CASRARGTGGTDTQYF; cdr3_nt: TGCGCCAGCAGGGCCCGGGGGACAGGGGGAACAGATACGCAGTATTTT
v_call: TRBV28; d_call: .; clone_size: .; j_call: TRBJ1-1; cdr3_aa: CASSLEGTEAFF; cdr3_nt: TGTGCCAGCAGTTTAGAAGGCACTGAAGCTTTCTTT
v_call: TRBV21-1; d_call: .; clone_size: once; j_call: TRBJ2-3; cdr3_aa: CASSSQGRYGEPTDTQYF; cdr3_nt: TGTGCCAGCAGCTCCCAGGGGAGGTACGGTGAGCCCACAGATACGCAGTATTTT
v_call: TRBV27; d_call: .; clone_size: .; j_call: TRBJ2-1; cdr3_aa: CASNRGPSSYNEQFF; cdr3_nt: TGTGCCAGCAACCGCGGCCCTTCCTCCTACAATGAGCAGTTCTTC
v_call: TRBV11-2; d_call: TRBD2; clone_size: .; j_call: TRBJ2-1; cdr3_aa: CASSLDPRLAAYNEQFF; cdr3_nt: TGTGCCAGCAGCTTAGATCCTAGACTAGCGGCGTACAATGAGCAGTTCTTC
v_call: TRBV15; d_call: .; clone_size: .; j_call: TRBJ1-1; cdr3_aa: CATSSRTYEAFF; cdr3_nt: TGTGCCACCAGCAGTCGGACGTATGAAGCTTTCTTT
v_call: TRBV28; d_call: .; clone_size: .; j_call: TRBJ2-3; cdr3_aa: CASRESRVRDTQYF; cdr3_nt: TGTGCCAGCAGGGAGTCCAGGGTACGAGATACGCAGTATTTT
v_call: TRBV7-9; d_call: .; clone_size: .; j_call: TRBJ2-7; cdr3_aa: CASSLVSYEQYF; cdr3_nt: TGTGCCAGCAGCTTAGTGTCGTACGAGCAGTACTTC
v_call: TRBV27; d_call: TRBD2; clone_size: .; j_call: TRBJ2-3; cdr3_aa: CASSRLAGVVTQYF; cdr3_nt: TGTGCCAGCAGTCGGCTAGCGGGAGTTGTTACGCAGTATTTT
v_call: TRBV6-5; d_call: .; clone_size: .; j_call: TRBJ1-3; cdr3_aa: CASSYNDRSSGNTIYF; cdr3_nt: TGTGCCAGCAGTTATAACGACCGGAGCTCTGGAAACACCATATATTTT
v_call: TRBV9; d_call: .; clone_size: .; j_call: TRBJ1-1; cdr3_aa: CASSVTGNTEAFF; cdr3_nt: TGTGCCAGCAGCGTGACAGGGAACACTGAAGCTTTCTTT
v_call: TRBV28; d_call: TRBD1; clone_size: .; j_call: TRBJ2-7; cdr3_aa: CASSPHRGTYEQYF; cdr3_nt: TGTGCCAGCAGTCCCCACAGGGGTACCTACGAGCAGTACTTC
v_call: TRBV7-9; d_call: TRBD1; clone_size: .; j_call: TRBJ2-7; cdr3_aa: CASSYRQGVKFYEQYF; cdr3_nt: TGTGCCAGCAGCTACAGACAGGGAGTAAAGTTCTACGAGCAGTACTTC
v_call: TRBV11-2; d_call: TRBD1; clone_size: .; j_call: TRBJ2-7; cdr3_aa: CASSFFTTGSSYEQYF; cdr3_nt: TGTGCCAGCAGCTTTTTCACGACAGGGAGCTCCTACGAGCAGTACTTC
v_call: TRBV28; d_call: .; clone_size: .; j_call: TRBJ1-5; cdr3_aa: CASSLESGVFNQPQHF; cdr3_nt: TGTGCCAGCAGTTTAGAGTCAGGGGTCTTTAATCAGCCCCAGCATTTT
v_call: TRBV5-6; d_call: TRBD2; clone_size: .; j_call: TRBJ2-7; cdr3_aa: CASSPPRTSSLYHEQYF; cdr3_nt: TGTGCCAGCAGCCCCCCCAGGACTAGCTCATTGTACCACGAGCAGTACTTC
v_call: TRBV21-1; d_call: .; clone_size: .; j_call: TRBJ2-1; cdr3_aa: CASSLRDRPGFF; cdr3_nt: TGTGCCAGCAGCCTCCGGGACAGGCCCGGGTTCTTC
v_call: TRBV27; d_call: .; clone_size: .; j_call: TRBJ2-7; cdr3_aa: CASSLLRDSTIF; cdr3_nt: TGTGCCAGCAGTTTATTGAGGGACTCTACCATTTTC
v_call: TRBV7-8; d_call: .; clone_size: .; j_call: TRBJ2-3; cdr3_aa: CASSQKAVFTTGSRNTDTQYF; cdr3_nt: TGTGCCAGCAGTCAAAAAGCGGTATTTACCACCGGGAGCCGAAATACAGATACGCAGTATTTT
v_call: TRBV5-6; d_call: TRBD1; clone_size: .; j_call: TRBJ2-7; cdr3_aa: CASSLGPGGTYEQYF; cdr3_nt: TGTGCCAGCAGCTTGGGACCAGGGGGCACCTACGAGCAGTACTTC
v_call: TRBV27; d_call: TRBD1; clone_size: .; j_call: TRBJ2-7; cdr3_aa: CASSSSDRVHEQYF; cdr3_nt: TGTGCCAGCAGTTCCTCGGACAGGGTCCACGAGCAGTACTTC
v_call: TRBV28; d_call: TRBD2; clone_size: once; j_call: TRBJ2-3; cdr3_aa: CASSSTLSGRAIDTQYF; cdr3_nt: TGTGCCAGCAGTTCCACGCTAAGCGGGAGGGCCATTGATACGCAGTATTTT
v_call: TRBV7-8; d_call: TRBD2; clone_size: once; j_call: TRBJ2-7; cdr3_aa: CASSLAGLADSYEQYF; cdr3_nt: TGTGCCAGCAGCTTAGCGGGACTAGCGGACTCCTACGAGCAGTACTTC
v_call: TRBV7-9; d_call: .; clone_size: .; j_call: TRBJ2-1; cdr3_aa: CASTGATYNEQFF; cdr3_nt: TGTGCCAGCACTGGTGCTACCTACAATGAGCAGTTCTTC
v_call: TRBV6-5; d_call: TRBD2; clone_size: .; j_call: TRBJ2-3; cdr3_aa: CASSSPAGVPDTQYF; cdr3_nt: TGTGCCAGCAGTTCCCCTGCGGGAGTTCCAGATACGCAGTATTTT
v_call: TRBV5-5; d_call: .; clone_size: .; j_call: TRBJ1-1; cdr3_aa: CASSRWGTEAFF; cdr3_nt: TGTGCCAGCAGCCGGTGGGGGACTGAAGCTTTCTTT
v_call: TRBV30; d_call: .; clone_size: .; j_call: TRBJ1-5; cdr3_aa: CAWTAGLSNQPQHF; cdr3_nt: TGTGCCTGGACGGCAGGCCTTAGCAATCAGCCCCAGCATTTT
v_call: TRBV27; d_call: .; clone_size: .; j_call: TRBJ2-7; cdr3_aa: CASRLEGFEQYF; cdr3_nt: TGTGCCAGCAGACTCGAGGGTTTCGAGCAGTACTTC
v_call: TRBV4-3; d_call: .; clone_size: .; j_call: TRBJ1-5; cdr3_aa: CASSQDWGREGQPQHF; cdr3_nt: TGCGCCAGCAGCCAAGATTGGGGGAGGGAGGGTCAGCCCCAGCATTTT
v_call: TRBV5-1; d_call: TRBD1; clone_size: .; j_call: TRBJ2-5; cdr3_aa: CASSRDRGRETQYF; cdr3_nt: TGCGCCAGCAGCCGGGACAGGGGGCGGGAGACCCAGTACTTC
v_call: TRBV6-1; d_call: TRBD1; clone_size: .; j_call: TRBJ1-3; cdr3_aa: CASSEDGTGSFVSDTIYF; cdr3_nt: TGTGCCAGCAGTGAGGACGGGACAGGGTCTTTCGTGTCCGACACCATATATTTT
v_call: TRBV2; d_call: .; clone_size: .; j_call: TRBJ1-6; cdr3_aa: CASSGGETMVNSPLHF; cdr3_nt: TGTGCCAGCAGTGGGGGGGAGACCATGGTTAATTCACCCCTCCACTTT
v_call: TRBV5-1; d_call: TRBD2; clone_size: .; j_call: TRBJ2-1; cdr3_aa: CASSLTPRLAGDNEQFF; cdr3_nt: TGCGCCAGCAGCCTAACTCCCCGGCTAGCGGGAGACAATGAGCAGTTCTTC